These 17 T cell receptor beta chains were all obtained from the same sample, sequenced in a study of cytomegalovirus exposure and HLA in healthy donors. Profiled with immunoSEQ multiplex PCR; TCRdb holds only in-frame clones, not every one. The repertoire holds roughly 300,000 clones, with roughly 90% as singletons. The sequenced sample was PBMCs. The receptors originated from a woman aged 30 to 39 in good health and CMV-seropositive.

This clone has more than one count but fewer than ten. The chain combines TRBV5-6 with TRBJ1-1; D is possibly TRBD1 (6 bases). Germline V gene data show CDR1 as SGHDT and CDR2 as YYEEEE. V dropped 4 bases and J dropped 3 bases, with 13 bases sitting between them. The CDR3 length is 14 residues. The CDR3 DNA is TGTGCCAGCAGCAACAGGGAAAGAGACACTGAAGCTTTCTTT. Translation gives CASSNRERDTEAFF.

The chain is built from TRBV29-1 and TRBJ2-1; a weak D match, TRBD2 (5 bases). Trimming removed 6 bases from V and 7 bases from J, with 13 bases in between. Germline-derived CDR1 and CDR2 are SQVTM and ANQGSEA. This CDR3 spans 12 amino acids. The CDR3 DNA follows: TGCAGCGTATCGATGGGGAGAAATGAGCAGTTCTTC. This gives the protein CSVSMGRNEQFF.

This clone has just a few counts. The V and J genes are TRBV19 and TRBJ2-7; TRBD1 agrees at 9 bases. The CDR3 consists of 14 residues. Trimming took 5 bases from V and 0 from J; bases not matched to a gene: 2. CDR1 and CDR2 from the germline V gene are LNHDA and SQIVND (reference sequence). The CDR3 coding sequence is TGTGCCAGTAGTGAGGGACAGGGCTCCTACGAGCAGTACTTC. It encodes CASSEGQGSYEQYF.

J is TRBJ2-7 and V is TRBV7-9; the D is unclear. Germline V gene sequence: CDR1 SEHNR, CDR2 FQNEAQ (reference sequence). The CDR3 covers 13 residues. V lost 0 bases and J 4 bases, leaving 7 bases between the germline ends. CDR3 region: CASSLAWSYEQYF. The CDR3 coding sequence is TGTGCCAGCAGCTTAGCGTGGAGTTACGAGCAGTACTTC.

This clone was observed once. V usage is TRBV5-1 and J usage is TRBJ2-1; maybe TRBD2 (5 bases). Looked up from germline, CDR1 is SGHRS and CDR2 is YFSETQ. CDR3 size: 13 residues. The ends were cut back, 4 bases at V and 5 bases at J, with 10 bases in the middle. CDR3 sequence reads: CASSLDGDNEQFF. As DNA, the CDR3 is TGCGCCAGCAGCCTGGACGGGGACAATGAGCAGTTCTTC.

The V and J genes are TRBV2 and TRBJ2-1, with D perhaps TRBD1 or TRBD2 (5 bases each). The CDR3 has 16 residues. Germline CDR1 reads SNHLY; CDR2 reads FYNNEI. V was shortened by 3 bases and J by 4 bases, with 16 bases between the two germline ends. CDR3 coding DNA: TGTGCCAGCAGTGACCTTAGGGGAGCCAATTACAATGAGCAGTTCTTC. This encodes CASSDLRGANYNEQFF.

The genes are TRBV11-1 and TRBJ2-7; a possible D gene is TRBD2 (5 bases). Trimming shortened V by 1 base and J by 4 bases, and 14 bases separated the two germline ends. Germline V gene sequence: CDR1 SGHAT, CDR2 FQDESV (reference sequence). The CDR3 is 15 residues long. CDR3: CASSLGLTREYEQYF. CDR3 sequence (DNA): TGTGCCAGCAGCTTAGGCCTAACTAGGGAATACGAGCAGTACTTC. The variable domain in full, completed from reference TRBV11-1 and TRBJ2-7, reads EAEVAQSPRYKITEKSQAVAFWCDPISGHATLYWYRQILGQGPELLVQFQDESVVDDSQLPKDRFSAERLKGVDSTLKIQPAELGDSAMYLCASSLGLTREYEQYFGPGTRLTVT.

This chain links TRBV6-1 with TRBJ1-4; D is undetermined. Germline assignment: CDR1 MNHNS and CDR2 SASEGT. This CDR3 has 15 residues. V was trimmed by 5 bases and J by 2 bases, leaving 12 bases between them. CDR3 sequence: CASSPELSTNEKLFF. CDR3 coding DNA: TGTGCCAGCAGTCCCGAGCTTTCGACTAATGAAAAACTGTTTTTT.

The gene calls are TRBV28 and TRBJ2-5, with a weak D call TRBD1 (5 bases). The CDR3 has 13 amino acids. V was clipped by 4 bases and J by 3 bases, with 9 bases between them. Germline loops: CDR1 MDHEN, CDR2 SYDVKM. The CDR3 reads CASSSQVKETQYF. In DNA form, the CDR3 reads TGTGCCAGCAGTTCACAGGTTAAAGAGACCCAGTACTTC.

V gene TRBV7-6 combines with J gene TRBJ1-1, with 10 bases matching TRBD1. Germline trimming cut 5 bases from V and 12 bases from J; bases unmatched to any gene: 3. In germline, CDR1 is SGHVS, CDR2 FNYEAQ. This CDR3 region has 11 residues. CDR3 sequence: CASSPGQGSFF. CDR3 nucleotide sequence: TGTGCCAGCAGCCCGGGACAGGGGTCTTTCTTT. Filled out from reference TRBV7-6 and TRBJ1-1, the complete variable domain reads GAGVSQSPRYKVTKRGQDVALRCDPISGHVSLYWYRQALGQGPEFLTYFNYEAQQDKSGLPNDRFSAERPEGSISTLTIQRTEQRDSAMYRCASSPGQGSFFGQGTRLTVV.

The V gene is TRBV25-1, the J gene TRBJ1-5; TRBD1 is a possible D gene (5 bases). The V end lost 2 bases, the J end lost 3 bases, and 11 bases lay between the germline ends. The CDR3 has 15 residues. In germline, CDR1 is MGHDK, CDR2 SYGVNS. As DNA, the CDR3 is TGTGCCAGCAGTGAAGCTACGGGGCCCAATCAGCCCCAGCATTTT. It encodes CASSEATGPNQPQHF.

This sequence joins TRBV2 and TRBJ2-1; 7 nucleotides agree with TRBD1. The CDR3 consists of 16 residues. Germline values: CDR1 SNHLY, CDR2 FYNNEI. V dropped 8 bases and J dropped 6; count of bases not matched to a gene: 16. The CDR3 here is CASSPRTGQPTNEQFF. CDR3 DNA: TGTGCCAGCTCCCCAAGAACGGGACAGCCGACCAATGAGCAGTTCTTC.

The chain joins TRBV7-2 to TRBJ1-5; tentative D call: TRBD1 (6 bases). Trimming pared 5 bases from V and 4 bases from J, leaving 15 bases between. CDR1 is SGHTA, CDR2 FQGNSA, per germline. The CDR3 totals 15 residues. The CDR3 DNA is TGTGCCAGCAGCCCAGCGGGCACAGGGAATCAGCCCCAGCATTTT. It translates to CASSPAGTGNQPQHF.

This CDR3 is CASLDRVDSNQPQHF. The CDR3 DNA is TGTGCCAGCTTGGACAGGGTAGATAGCAATCAGCCCCAGCATTTT. The rearrangement uses TRBV6-1 and TRBJ1-5; TRBD1 aligns across 8 bases. In germline, CDR1 is MNHNS, CDR2 SASEGT. V lost 8 bases and J lost 0; bases outside the gene matches: 6. The CDR3 extends over 15 amino acids.

The chain is built from TRBV11-2 and TRBJ2-5; D is undetermined. This CDR3 is built from 15 residues. CDR1 and CDR2 (germline): SGHAT, FQNNGV. V lost 2 bases, J lost 0 bases, and 10 bases lay in between. CDR3 residues: CASSLMAADQETQYF. The CDR3 coding sequence is TGTGCCAGCAGCTTAATGGCGGCGGACCAAGAGACCCAGTACTTC.

The chain joins TRBV13 to TRBJ2-2; 7 bases fit TRBD2. The CDR3 length is 16 residues. The ends lost 0 bases at V and 1 base at J; junction bases unmatched: 2. The germline CDR1 and CDR2 sequences are PRHDT and FYEKMQ (reference sequence). The DNA for the CDR3 is TGTGCCAGCAGCTTAGGGGCTAGCGGGAACACCGGGGAGCTGTTTTTT. It is translated as CASSLGASGNTGELFF.

The chain links TRBV6-1 to TRBJ2-5; D may be TRBD2 (6 bases). The germline gives CDR1 MNHNS, CDR2 SASEGT. The V and J ends lost 2 bases and 3 bases respectively, with 22 bases between them. The CDR3 contains 18 residues. The CDR3: CASSEPVGIAEIKETQYF. The CDR3 region has the DNA TGTGCCAGCAGTGAACCCGTCGGGATAGCGGAGATTAAAGAGACCCAGTACTTC.